What follows are 6 T cell receptor beta chains derived from one specimen sequenced in a study of shared clonotypes between healthy human individuals. Method: immunoSEQ multiplex PCR; TCRdb's copy keeps in-frame clones and lacks some. The table lists hundreds of thousands of clones, around 67% of them singletons. Sequenced input: memory CD4+ T cells sorted from blood. The subset denotes: CD45RA-negative fraction. These receptors all stem from a man aged 25-45 years in good health.

With regard to this clone: The junction departs from germline at one end; a sequencing error may be responsible. The rearrangement joins TRBV18 to TRBJ2-1; 9 bases align to TRBD2. The CDR3 spans 14 residues. Per germline, CDR1 KGHSH and CDR2 LQKENI. CDR3 in DNA: TGTGCCAGCTCACGGGGGACTAGCAACAATGAGCAGCTCTTC. Amino acids: CASSRGTSNNEQLF.

V is TRBV5-6 and J is TRBJ2-1, with a weak D call TRBD2 (5 bases). This CDR3 spans 15 amino acids. CDR1 is SGHDT, CDR2 YYEEEE, per germline. Trimming stripped 4 bases from V and 7 bases from J, with 18 bases between. The CDR3 spells CASSIRGRIINEQFF. For the CDR3, the DNA is TGTGCCAGCAGCATTCGAGGGCGCATTATAAATGAGCAGTTCTTC.

The chain couples TRBV27 to TRBJ1-2, with 8 bases matching TRBD1. V dropped 5 bases and J dropped 7; count of bases not matched to a gene: 9. Germline V gene data show CDR1 as MNHEY and CDR2 as SMNVEV (reference sequence). The CDR3 runs 14 residues. The CDR3 nucleotides read TGTGCCAGCAGTCGCTTCCAGGGGGCTAGTGGCTACACCTTC. Translating gives CASSRFQGASGYTF.

The J gene is TRBJ2-2, the V gene TRBV7-8; D possibly uses TRBD1 or TRBD2 (5 bases each). This CDR3 has 14 residues. The V end was cut by 8 bases, the J end by 2 bases, with 12 bases between. CDR1 is SGHVS and CDR2 is FQNEAQ in the germline V gene. The CDR3 DNA reads as TGTGCCAGCCCAATGAGGGGAAACACCGGGGAGCTGTTTTTT. Amino acids: CASPMRGNTGELFF.

The chain couples TRBV6-5 to TRBJ2-7, with D possibly TRBD1 on 5 matching bases. CDR1 is MNHEY, CDR2 SVGAGI, per germline. This CDR3 is 15 amino acids long. Between the trimmed V and J ends, which lost 4 bases and 0 bases, there was a span of 13 bases. CDR3 in DNA: TGTGCCAGCAGTTCCAAAGGGGCTAGCTCCTACGAGCAGTACTTC. Its protein product is CASSSKGASSYEQYF.

The CDR3 nucleotides are TGTGCCAGCAGTTTATCGCAGGGAGGGAACTATGGCTACACCTTC. Protein product: CASSLSQGGNYGYTF. The chain is built from TRBV27 and TRBJ1-2; a possible D gene is TRBD1 (5 bases). CDR1 and CDR2 from the germline V gene are MNHEY and SMNVEV (reference sequence). This CDR3 is 15 amino acids long. V was shortened by 0 bases and J by 2 bases, with 10 bases between the two germline ends.